Below, one T cell receptor beta chain is given with its context. Its target is not known. TCR beta VDJ and CDR3 profiling used genomic DNA as template. Each CDR3 protein gets one entry after TCRdb re-called the reads with MiXCR. Of about 190,000 distinct CDR3 sequences in the sample, approximately 52% were seen once. This specimen belongs to a study of CD8+CD57+ T cells in acquired aplastic anemia. Study overall: Quantities of DNA derived from sorted CD4+ and CD8+ cells averaged approximately 3.3 ug. Healthy donors averaged around 10 million reads for CD4+ cells.

General study results and limits: Both patients and controls carried the same twenty-nine CD8+ CDR3 sequences.

The sequence was obtained from a human donor in good health, serving as a control. Material for sequencing was sorted CD4+, CD8+, or CD8+CD57+ T cells (not recorded which) from PBMCs.

In DNA form, the CDR3 reads TGTGCCAGTAGTCTAACAGGGAATGGAAACACCATATATTTT. As protein: CASSLTGNGNTIYF. The chain employs TRBV19 and TRBJ1-3; D is possibly TRBD1 (6 bases). This CDR3 has 14 residues. The germline V and J ends were trimmed by 5 bases and 3 bases, with 11 bases remaining between them. Germline V gene data show CDR1 as LNHDA and CDR2 as SQIVND (reference sequence).